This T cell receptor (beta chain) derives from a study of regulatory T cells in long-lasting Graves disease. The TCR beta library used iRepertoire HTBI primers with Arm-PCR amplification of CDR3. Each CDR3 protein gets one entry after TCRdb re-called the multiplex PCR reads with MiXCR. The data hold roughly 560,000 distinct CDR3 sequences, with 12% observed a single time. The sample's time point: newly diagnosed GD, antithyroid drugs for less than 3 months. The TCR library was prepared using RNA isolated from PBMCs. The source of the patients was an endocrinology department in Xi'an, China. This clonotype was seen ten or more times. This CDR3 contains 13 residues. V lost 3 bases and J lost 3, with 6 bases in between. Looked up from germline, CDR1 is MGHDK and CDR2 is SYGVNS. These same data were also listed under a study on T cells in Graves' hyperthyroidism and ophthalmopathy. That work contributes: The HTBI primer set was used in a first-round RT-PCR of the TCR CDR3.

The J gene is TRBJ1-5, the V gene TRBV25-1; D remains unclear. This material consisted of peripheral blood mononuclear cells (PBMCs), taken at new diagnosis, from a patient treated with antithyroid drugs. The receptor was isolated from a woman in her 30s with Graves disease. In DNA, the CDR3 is TGTGCCAGCAGTGATCAGGCCAATCAGCCCCAGCATTTT. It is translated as CASSDQANQPQHF.